This paragraph covers one TCR beta chain sequence. Its antigen is unknown. The entry originates in a study of cytomegalovirus exposure and HLA in healthy donors. The study, taken as a whole, reports: Segments of the TCR beta V type were, in most cases, productive about 87% or about 30% of the time in an earlier analysis. In a later analysis, several top co-occurrence clusters appeared linked to parvovirus B19, influenza, CMV and Epstein-Barr virus.

The PCR contained 60 Vbeta and 13 Jbeta primers. The repertoire was sequenced with immunoSEQ multiplex PCR; TCRdb's copy has only in-frame clones and lacks some. Among 65,000 to 95,000 clones listed, approximately 80% were seen once. The sequenced sample consisted of PBMCs. This TCR derives from a human donor in good health.

CDR3 nucleotide sequence: TGTGCCATCAGCTCCGACAGGGTCGGAGAGACCCAGTACTTC. Its protein is CAISSDRVGETQYF. The V and J genes are TRBV10-3 and TRBJ2-5, with TRBD1 identical over 7 bases. The CDR3 has 14 residues. The junction had 8 bases not matched to a gene; V was cut back by 6 bases and J by 4 bases. Germline V gene sequence: CDR1 ENHRY, CDR2 SYGVKD.